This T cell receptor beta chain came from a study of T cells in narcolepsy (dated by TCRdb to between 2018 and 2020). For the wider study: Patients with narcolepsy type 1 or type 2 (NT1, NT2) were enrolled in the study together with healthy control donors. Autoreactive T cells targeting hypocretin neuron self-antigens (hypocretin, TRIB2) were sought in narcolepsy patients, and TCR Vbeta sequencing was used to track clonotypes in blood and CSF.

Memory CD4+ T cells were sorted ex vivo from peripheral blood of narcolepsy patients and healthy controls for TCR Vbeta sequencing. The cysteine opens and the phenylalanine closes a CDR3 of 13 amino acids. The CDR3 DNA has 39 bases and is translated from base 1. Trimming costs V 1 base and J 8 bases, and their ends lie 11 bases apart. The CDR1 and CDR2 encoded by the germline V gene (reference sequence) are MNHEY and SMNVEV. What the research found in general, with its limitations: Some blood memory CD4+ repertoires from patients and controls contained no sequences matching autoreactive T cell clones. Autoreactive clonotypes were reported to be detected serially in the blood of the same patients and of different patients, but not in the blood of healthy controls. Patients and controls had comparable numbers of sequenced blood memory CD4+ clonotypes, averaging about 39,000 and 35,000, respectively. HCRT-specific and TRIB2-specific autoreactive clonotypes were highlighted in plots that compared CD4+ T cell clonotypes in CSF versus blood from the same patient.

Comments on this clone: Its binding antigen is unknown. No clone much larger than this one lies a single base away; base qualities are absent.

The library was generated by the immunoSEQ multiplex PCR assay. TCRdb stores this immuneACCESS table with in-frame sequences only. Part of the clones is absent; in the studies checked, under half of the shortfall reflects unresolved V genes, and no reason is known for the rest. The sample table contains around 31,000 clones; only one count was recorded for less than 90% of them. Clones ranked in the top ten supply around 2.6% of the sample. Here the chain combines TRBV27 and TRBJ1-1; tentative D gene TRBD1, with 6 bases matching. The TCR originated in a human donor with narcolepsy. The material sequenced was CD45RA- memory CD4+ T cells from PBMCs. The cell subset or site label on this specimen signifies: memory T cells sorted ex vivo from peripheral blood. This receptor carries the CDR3 CASSLYRAGEAFF. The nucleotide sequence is TGTGCCAGCAGTTTATACAGGGCTGGAGAAGCTTTCTTT.